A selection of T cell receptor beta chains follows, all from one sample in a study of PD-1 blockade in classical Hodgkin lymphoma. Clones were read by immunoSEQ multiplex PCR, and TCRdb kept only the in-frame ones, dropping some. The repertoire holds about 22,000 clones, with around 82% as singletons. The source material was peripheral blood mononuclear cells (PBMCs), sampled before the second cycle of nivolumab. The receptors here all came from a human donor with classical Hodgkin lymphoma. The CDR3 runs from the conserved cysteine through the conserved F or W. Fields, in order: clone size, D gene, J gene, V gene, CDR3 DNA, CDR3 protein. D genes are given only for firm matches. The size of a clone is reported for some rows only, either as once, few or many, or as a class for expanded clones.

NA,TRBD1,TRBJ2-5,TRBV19,TGTGCCAGTAGTATTTTCTTAGGGACAGAGAAGACCCAGTACTTC,CASSIFLGTEKTQYF
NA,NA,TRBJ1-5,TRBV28,TGTGCCAGCAGCTCCTCAGGGTACAGGAGCAATCAGCCCCAGCATTTT,CASSSSGYRSNQPQHF
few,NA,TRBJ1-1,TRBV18,TGTGCCAGCTCACAGGCCCTGGACACTGAAGCTTTCTTT,CASSQALDTEAFF
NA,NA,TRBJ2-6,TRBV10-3,TGTGCCATCAGTCCCCTGGGCTCTGGGGCCAACGTCCTGACTTTC,CAISPLGSGANVLTF
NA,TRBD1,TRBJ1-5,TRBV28,TGTGCCGCAGGGGGCGGCAATCAGCCCCAGCATTTT,CAAGGGNQPQHF
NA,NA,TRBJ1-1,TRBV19,TGTGCCAGTAGTATCAAGGGGCTTTTCACTGAAGCTTTCTTT,CASSIKGLFTEAFF
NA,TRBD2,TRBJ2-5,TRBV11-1,TGTGCCAGCAGCTCGGGACTAGCGGGAGATCCAGGCTTGGGGACCCAGTACTTC,CASSSGLAGDPGLGTQYF
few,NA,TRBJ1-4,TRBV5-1,TGCGCCAGCAGCTTTAGGCCAGGGAAAGATGAAAAACTGTTTTTT,CASSFRPGKDEKLFF
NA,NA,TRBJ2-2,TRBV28,TGTGCCAGCAGTCCGTGGAGTAGGGGACCGAACACCGGGGAGCTGTTTTTT,CASSPWSRGPNTGELFF
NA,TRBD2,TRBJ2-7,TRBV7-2,TGTGCCAGCAGCTTAGTCCCTAGCGGGAGATATGAGCAGTACTTC,CASSLVPSGRYEQYF
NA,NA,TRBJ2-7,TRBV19,TGTGCCAGTAGTATACGGGGGAACGAGCAGTACTTC,CASSIRGNEQYF
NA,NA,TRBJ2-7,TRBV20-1,TGCAGTCACAGGGACTCCTACGAGCAGTACTTC,CSHRDSYEQYF
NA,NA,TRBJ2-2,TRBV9,TGTGCCAGCAGCGTCATCCAGGGGGGTGGAGGGGAGCTGTTTTTT,CASSVIQGGGGELFF
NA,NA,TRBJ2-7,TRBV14,TGTGCCAGCAGCCAAGACCGAAACTCCTACGAGCAGTACTTC,CASSQDRNSYEQYF
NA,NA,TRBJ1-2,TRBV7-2,TGTGCCAGCAGCTTAGGACGAGGGCGCAATGGCTACACCTTC,CASSLGRGRNGYTF
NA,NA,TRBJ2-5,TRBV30,TGTGCCTGGAGTGTGGGAGAGACCCAGTACTTC,CAWSVGETQYF
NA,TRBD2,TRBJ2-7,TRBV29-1,TGCAGCGTCACAGGGACGACTAGCGGGCCCTACGAGCAGTACTTC,CSVTGTTSGPYEQYF
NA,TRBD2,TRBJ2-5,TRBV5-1,TGCGCCAGCCGGGAGGGGGGGGTCGGTGCTGAGACCCAGTACTTC,CASREGGVGAETQYF
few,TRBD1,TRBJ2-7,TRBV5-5,TGTGCCAGCAGCTTAAGAGAAGGGACAGATCGAGAGGAGCAGTACTTC,CASSLREGTDREEQYF
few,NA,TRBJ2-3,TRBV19,TGTGCCAGTAGTAACGCAATATTCACAGATACGCAGTATTTT,CASSNAIFTDTQYF
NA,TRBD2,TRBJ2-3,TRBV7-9,TGTGCCAGCCGGAAGCGGGAGCGGACAGATACGCAGTATTTT,CASRKRERTDTQYF
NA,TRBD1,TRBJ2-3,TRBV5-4,TGTGCCAGCAGCCCGGACAGGGTTACAGATACGCAGTATTTT,CASSPDRVTDTQYF
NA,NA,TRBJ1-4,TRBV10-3,TGTGCCATCAGTGACAGGGATGGTGAAAAACTGTTTTTT,CAISDRDGEKLFF